A selection of T cell receptor beta chains follows, all from one sample in a study of CD8 T cells in ankylosing spondylitis. TCRdb processed the 5' RACE reads anew with MiXCR; each CDR3 protein has one entry. The table records approximately 550,000 distinct CDR3 sequences, over 9.5% of them present only once. Sequencing was performed on blood, either unsorted or a sorted T cell fraction (not recorded which). All receptors derive from a male donor with ankylosing spondylitis. The CDR3 runs from the conserved cysteine through the conserved F or W. Fields, in order: V gene, J gene, clone size, D gene, CDR3 DNA, CDR3 protein. The D gene is left open where the match is weak. Clone size is given for some rows only: seen once, a few or many times, or a class if the clone is expanded.

TRBV3-1	TRBJ1-2	NA	NA	TGTGCCAGCAGCCAAGGGGTGGATGGCTATGGCTACACCTTC	CASSQGVDGYGYTF
TRBV4-2	TRBJ2-2	NA	NA	TGTGCCAGCAGCCAAGCGTACGGGGAGCTGTTTTTT	CASSQAYGELFF
TRBV20-1	TRBJ1-5	few	NA	TGCAGTGCTACCAGGGGAGATCAGCCCCAGCATTTT	CSATRGDQPQHF
TRBV12-3/TRBV12-4	TRBJ2-3	NA	NA	TGTGCCAGCAGTTTTCCGACAGGCTGGGATACGCAGTATTTT	CASSFPTGWDTQYF
TRBV6-1	TRBJ2-2	NA	NA	TGTGCCAGCAGATCAACAACGAACACCGGGGAGCTGTTTTTT	CASRSTTNTGELFF
TRBV27	TRBJ1-2	few	NA	TGTGCCAGCAGCCTTACAGGGTCTAAGGATTATGGCTACACCTTC	CASSLTGSKDYGYTF
TRBV6-6	TRBJ1-1	many	NA	TGTGCCAGCAGTGGTTCTGAAGCTTTCTTT	CASSGSEAFF
TRBV20-1	TRBJ2-1	few	NA	TGCAGCAGAACAACTGGATTTGGGAATGAGCAGTTCTTC	CSRTTGFGNEQFF
TRBV24-1	TRBJ2-1	many	TRBD1	TGTGCCACCAGTGACCTCCCGGGACAGGGGGCGGTGAATGAGCAGTTCTTC	CATSDLPGQGAVNEQFF
TRBV6-1	TRBJ2-4	NA	NA	TGTGCCAGCTCGAAAGACGGGTCGCGTGCCAAAAACATTCAGTACTTC	CASSKDGSRAKNIQYF
TRBV7-2	TRBJ1-5	NA	NA	TGTGCCAGCAGCTTCCGTTGGAGCAATCAGCCCCAGCATTTT	CASSFRWSNQPQHF
TRBV20-1	TRBJ2-1	many	TRBD2	TGCAGTGCTAGGAGACCGGGACTAGCGGACAATGAGCAGTTCTTC	CSARRPGLADNEQFF
TRBV3-1	TRBJ1-2	few	TRBD1	TGTGCCAGCAGCCAACGGGACAGGGGATCCTCGGGTGGCTACACCTTC	CASSQRDRGSSGGYTF
TRBV5-1	TRBJ2-7	few	TRBD1	TGCGCCAGCAGCTTGGCCCTCGGGACAGAATACGAGCAGTACTTC	CASSLALGTEYEQYF
TRBV5-1	TRBJ2-1	NA	NA	TGCGCCAGCAGCTTCAGAAACGGACCTAGCTCCAATGAGCAGTTCTTC	CASSFRNGPSSNEQFF
TRBV20-1	TRBJ2-3	few	NA	TGCAGTGCTAGAGATCTCCGCGGGAACACAGATACGCAGTATTTT	CSARDLRGNTDTQYF
TRBV7-9	TRBJ2-2	few	TRBD1	TGTGCCAGCGGCTCCGGGACAGAGGCCACCGGGGAGCTGTTTTTT	CASGSGTEATGELFF
TRBV25-1	TRBJ2-2	NA	TRBD2	TGTGCCAGCAGTGAAGACCCTGGGGGGGCCGGGGAGCTGTTTTTT	CASSEDPGGAGELFF
TRBV4-2	TRBJ2-6	few	NA	TGTGCCAGCAGCCAAGGGGTGACTAGTGGTGGGGCCAACGTCCTGACTTTC	CASSQGVTSGGANVLTF
TRBV11-3	TRBJ2-3	NA	NA	TGTGCCAGCAGCACTAGACGCAGCGGTGGGGGCACAGATACGCAGTATTTT	CASSTRRSGGGTDTQYF
TRBV20-1	TRBJ2-1	many	TRBD2	TGCAGTGCTAGCCCGGGACTAGCCGTAGGCAATGAGCAGTTCTTC	CSASPGLAVGNEQFF
TRBV6-8	TRBJ1-5	NA	NA	TGTGCCACCAAGGGCACGACTCAGCTAATTCGCAATCAGCCCCAGCATTTT	CATKGTTQLIRNQPQHF
TRBV20-1	TRBJ2-1	NA	NA	TGCAGTGCTAGAGATTTTGAGCAGTTCTTC	CSARDFEQFF
TRBV24-1	TRBJ2-5	NA	NA	TGTGCCACCAGTGCCCGTTCCGCAGCCCAAGAGACCCAGTACTTC	CATSARSAAQETQYF
TRBV20-1	TRBJ1-4	NA	NA	TGCAGTGCTGGGCCCAGGGAAAAACTGTTTTTT	CSAGPREKLFF
TRBV3-1	TRBJ1-2	few	TRBD1	TGTGCCAGCAGCCAAGTTCCCAGGGGGCCTCCTAACTATGGCTACACCTTC	CASSQVPRGPPNYGYTF
TRBV9	TRBJ1-5	few	NA	TGTGCCAGCAGCGTAGAACCCGACGGGAGTCAGCCCCAGCATTTT	CASSVEPDGSQPQHF
TRBV2	TRBJ1-5	few	NA	TGTGCCAGCAGTGCGGAGTCAGGGGCTCAGCCCCAGCATTTT	CASSAESGAQPQHF
TRBV5-1	TRBJ2-1	few	NA	TGCGCCAGCAGCTTGGCCGGAGGCGTTTCCAATGAGCAGTTCTTC	CASSLAGGVSNEQFF
TRBV21-1	TRBJ2-3	few	NA	TGTGCCAGCAGCACCCCGGACAGGGGGCGGAGAGATACGCAGTATTTT	CASSTPDRGRRDTQYF
TRBV5-1	TRBJ1-2	many	TRBD1	TGCGCCAGCAGCTTGGCACTTGACAGGGGGCATGATGGCTACACCTTC	CASSLALDRGHDGYTF
TRBV20-1	TRBJ1-6	few	NA	TGCAGTGCTGGTCAGGGGAGGAATAATTCACCCCTCCACTTT	CSAGQGRNNSPLHF
TRBV7-2	TRBJ2-7	few	TRBD2	TGTGCCAGCAAGCCGGGACTAGCGGGAGTTATAGAGTACTTC	CASKPGLAGVIEYF
TRBV25-1	TRBJ1-1	NA	NA	TGTGCCAGCGCAAAGGGCCGGGGGGAAGCTTTCTTT	CASAKGRGEAFF
TRBV3-1	TRBJ1-1	NA	TRBD1	TGTGCCAGCAGCCAAGCGGGGACAGGGGCTGCTGAAGCTTTCTTT	CASSQAGTGAAEAFF
TRBV7-9	TRBJ1-4	few	NA	TGTGCCAGCAGCTTAGAAGTAGGGGGTACTACTAATGAAAAACTGTTTTTT	CASSLEVGGTTNEKLFF
TRBV29-1	TRBJ2-1	few	NA	TGCAGCGTTGAGGCCCCGGTACTCTCCTACAATGAGCAGTTCTTC	CSVEAPVLSYNEQFF
TRBV6-2/TRBV6-3	TRBJ2-5	few	NA	TGTGCCAGCAAGAGGCTAGCGTTCCAAGAGACCCAGTACTTC	CASKRLAFQETQYF
TRBV2	TRBJ2-6	few	NA	TGTGCCACCACCTTTAGCGGCCGGGGGGGGGCCAACGTCCTGACTTTC	CATTFSGRGGANVLTF
TRBV29-1	TRBJ1-2	few	NA	TGCAGCGTTGGACAGGCAGCTAACTATGGCTACACCTTC	CSVGQAANYGYTF
TRBV29-1	TRBJ2-3	few	TRBD1	TGCAGCGTCCGGGACAGGGGGCGAGGCACAGATACGCAGTATTTT	CSVRDRGRGTDTQYF
TRBV20-1	TRBJ1-5	NA	TRBD1	TGCAGTGCTATGGAACAGGGGGCATATCAGCCCCAGCATTTT	CSAMEQGAYQPQHF
TRBV20-1	TRBJ1-5	NA	NA	TGCAGTGCTGGGGCTAATCAGCCCCAGCATTTT	CSAGANQPQHF
TRBV14	TRBJ2-3	few	NA	TGTGCCAGCAGCTCCGCCGAGCGCACGCAGTATTTT	CASSSAERTQYF
TRBV5-1	TRBJ2-3	NA	NA	TGCGCCAGCAAAAAAGATACGCAGTATTTT	CASKKDTQYF
TRBV5-1	TRBJ2-7	many	TRBD2	TGCGCCAGCAGCTTGGTCAGCGGGACGTACGAGCAGTACTTC	CASSLVSGTYEQYF